The 19 T cell receptor beta chains listed next were all sequenced from one sample in a study of Graves' ophthalmopathy and Graves' hyperthyroidism. RNA transcripts served as template for amplifying TCR beta CDR3 sequences. The library came from an HTBI-primed first-round RT-PCR and a second-round multiplex PCR. TCRdb used MiXCR to reprocess the multiplex PCR reads, holding one entry per CDR3 protein. Altogether about 600,000 distinct CDR3 sequences are present, roughly 39% being singletons, with the ten largest covering around 4%. The sequenced sample consisted of peripheral blood or thyroid tissue (not recorded which). These receptors came from an adult man with Graves' hyperthyroidism.

This clonotype turned up a few times. The chain carries TRBV29-1 and TRBJ2-3, with D perhaps matching TRBD1 (5 bases). Germline loops: CDR1 SQVTM, CDR2 ANQGSEA. Trimming stripped 7 bases from V and 4 bases from J, with 18 bases between. The CDR3 extends over 14 amino acids. This CDR3 is CSAQDLRGADTQYF. DNA for the CDR3: TGCAGCGCACAGGACCTTAGAGGCGCAGATACGCAGTATTTT.

The rearrangement joins TRBV15 to TRBJ1-5; the match to TRBD1 covers 8 bases. The CDR3 length is 12 residues. Per the germline V gene, CDR1 is LNHNV and CDR2 is YYDKDF (reference sequence). Trimming removed 0 bases from V and 11 bases from J; junction bases left unmatched: 0. The CDR3 region is CATSREGQAQHF. DNA of the CDR3: TGTGCCACCAGCAGAGAGGGACAGGCCCAGCATTTT.

The chain carries TRBV28 and TRBJ1-1; D ambiguous. In germline, CDR1 is MDHEN, CDR2 SYDVKM. The CDR3 runs to 14 residues. Trimming pared 4 bases from V and 4 bases from J, leaving 13 bases between. The CDR3 DNA reads TGTGCCAGCAGTTCGGCCGACGAGGTCACTGAAGCTTTCTTT. It codes for CASSSADEVTEAFF.

This clonotype was recorded many times. This chain connects TRBV5-1 to TRBJ1-1; D is uncertain. CDR1 is SGHRS, CDR2 YFSETQ, per germline. Trimming cost V 1 base and J 4 bases, with 14 bases left between them. This CDR3 spans 15 amino acids. CDR3 sequence: CASSLQAGRGTEAFF. DNA for the CDR3: TGCGCCAGCAGCTTGCAGGCAGGTCGTGGCACTGAAGCTTTCTTT.

This clonotype was counted many times. This rearrangement joins TRBV29-1 to TRBJ1-5; the match to TRBD1 covers 8 bases. The CDR3 is 12 residues long. The V and J ends lost 6 bases and 5 bases, in that order; junction bases with no gene match: 3. The germline CDR1 and CDR2 sequences are SQVTM and ANQGSEA. In DNA form, the CDR3 reads TGCAGCGTCGTGACAGGGGATCAGCCCCAGCATTTT. It encodes CSVVTGDQPQHF.

About this clonotype: The junction departs from germline at one end; a sequencing error may be responsible. The rearrangement uses TRBV7-9 and TRBJ1-6; D gene ambiguous. This CDR3 comprises 16 residues. The germline CDR1 and CDR2 sequences are SEHNR and FQNEAQ (reference sequence). The CDR3 nucleotides are TGCGCCAGCAGCCGAAGCAGCAGCTCCTATAATTCACCCCTCCACTTT. This codes for CASSRSSSSYNSPLHF.

This clonotype has a handful of counts. The chain has TRBV2 and TRBJ2-5; weak D call: TRBD2 (6 bases). Per the germline V gene, CDR1 is SNHLY and CDR2 is FYNNEI. The CDR3 sequence is 15 residues long. V lost 0 bases to trimming and J lost 4 bases, with 12 bases between them. This CDR3 reads CASSEAAGSRETQYF. CDR3 in DNA: TGTGCCAGCAGTGAAGCGGCGGGGTCCAGAGAGACCCAGTACTTC.

The genes are TRBV5-1 and TRBJ2-7; 9 positions agree with TRBD1. The V gene's germline CDR1 is SGHRS and CDR2 YFSETQ. V trimming: 3 bases; J trimming: 2 bases; junction bases outside the gene matches: 6. The CDR3 has 15 amino acids. The CDR3: CASSSGTGPTYEQYF. In DNA form, the CDR3 reads TGCGCCAGCAGCTCCGGGACAGGGCCGACCTACGAGCAGTACTTC.

The V and J genes are TRBV25-1 and TRBJ2-1, with 9 bases identical to TRBD2. The germline CDR1 and CDR2 sequences are MGHDK and SYGVNS. Germline trimming cut 4 bases from V and 5 bases from J; bases unmatched to any gene: 3. The CDR3 covers 14 residues. The CDR3 coding sequence is TGTGCCAGCAGTGCTAGCGGGGCGAACAATGAGCAGTTCTTC. This codes for CASSASGANNEQFF.

This chain links TRBV7-9 with TRBJ2-6; D might be TRBD2 (5 bases). This CDR3 region has 13 residues. V was shortened by 2 bases and J by 10 bases, with 9 bases between the two germline ends. The germline V gene has CDR1 SEHNR and CDR2 FQNEAQ (reference sequence). CDR3 protein: CASSLSGVNVLTF. CDR3 coding DNA: TGTGCCAGCAGCTTATCCGGGGTTAACGTCCTGACTTTC.

Regarding this clonotype: One junction end disagrees with the germline gene, perhaps due to a read error. CDR3 coding DNA: TGCGCCAGCAGCCACGCGGGGACAGGCGTCTACGAGCAGTACTTC. Translation: CASSHAGTGVYEQYF. The chain carries TRBV25-1 and TRBJ2-7; 8 bases match TRBD1. The CDR3 totals 15 residues. In germline, CDR1 is MGHDK, CDR2 SYGVNS.

Ten or more counts support this clonotype. V usage is TRBV12-3 or TRBV12-4 and J usage is TRBJ1-1; no clear D gene. The CDR3 is 13 residues long. Between the trimmed V and J ends, which lost 2 bases and 1 base, there was a span of 5 bases. In nucleotides, the CDR3 is TGTGCCAGCAGTTTATACAAGAACACTGAAGCTTTCTTT. It encodes CASSLYKNTEAFF.

Of note for this clonotype: Possible read error: a much larger clone is one base away. The rearrangement uses TRBV5-1 and TRBJ1-2; 8 bases map to TRBD1. Trimming at V came to 6 bases and at J to 4 bases, leaving 8 bases not matched to a gene. This CDR3 spans 14 amino acids. Germline CDR1 and CDR2: SGHRS and YFSETQ. The CDR3 protein is CASTETGASYGYTF. As DNA, the CDR3 is TGCGCCAGCACCGAGACAGGGGCGAGCTATGGCTACACCTTC.

This clonotype was found many times. The chain recombines TRBV11-3 with TRBJ2-5; D might be TRBD1 or TRBD2, each matching 5 bases. Germline V gene data show CDR1 as SGHNT and CDR2 as YENEEA. The CDR3 is 14 residues long. V was pared by 5 bases and J by 5 bases, with 15 bases between. In nucleotides, the CDR3 is TGTGCCAGCAGCGGGCCCGGGACGAGGGAGACCCAGTACTTC. This sequence encodes CASSGPGTRETQYF.

There are many counts of this clonotype. The gene calls are TRBV10-3 and TRBJ2-5; 8 nucleotides match TRBD2. CDR3 length: 15 residues. The junction had 5 bases not matched to a gene; V was cut back by 0 bases and J by 5 bases. The germline V gene encodes CDR1 ENHRY and CDR2 SYGVKD. The CDR3 sequence: CAISESLAGGETQYF. The CDR3 region has the DNA TGTGCCATCAGTGAGTCTCTAGCGGGCGGGGAGACCCAGTACTTC.

The chain is built from TRBV20-1 and TRBJ2-5; 8 bases fit TRBD2. The CDR3 is 15 residues long. V dropped 4 bases and J dropped 9; count of bases not matched to a gene: 16. CDR1 is DFQATT and CDR2 is SNEGSKA in the germline V gene (reference sequence). The DNA for the CDR3 is TGCAGTGCTACCGCCTGGGGGAGCGGGGGTGAGGCCCAGTACTTC. Amino acids: CSATAWGSGGEAQYF.

This clonotype showed up just once. A clone one base away is much larger, so this may be a read error. Because it lacks the conserved phenylalanine or tryptophan at the end, this CDR3 is likely a read error. V and J are TRBV7-2 and TRBJ1-1; TRBD1 aligns across 9 bases. This CDR3 is built from 14 residues. Looked up from germline, CDR1 is SGHTA and CDR2 is FQGNSA. The CDR3 sequence: CASSRQGVNAEAFL. The CDR3 region has the DNA TGTGCCAGCAGCAGACAGGGGGTGAACGCTGAAGCTTTCCTT.

This clonotype was seen at least ten times. The DNA for the CDR3 is TGTGCCAGCAGCGTAGGGCCGGGACAGGGACAAGAGACCCAGTACTTC. This gives the protein CASSVGPGQGQETQYF. The chain joins TRBV9 to TRBJ2-5; 9 positions agree with TRBD1. The CDR3 is made up of 16 amino acids. Germline trimming cut 0 bases from V and 2 bases from J; bases unmatched to any gene: 5. Germline loops: CDR1 SGDLS, CDR2 YYNGEE.

This clonotype appeared many times. The rearrangement joins TRBV6-5 to TRBJ1-6; D is unresolved. This CDR3 has 15 residues. Germline loops: CDR1 MNHEY, CDR2 SVGAGI. Deletions cut 4 bases from V and 8 bases from J, with 15 bases between. DNA for the CDR3: TGTGCCAGCAGTTGGACGGGTGGCCTACATTCACCCCTCCACTTT. The encoded protein is CASSWTGGLHSPLHF.